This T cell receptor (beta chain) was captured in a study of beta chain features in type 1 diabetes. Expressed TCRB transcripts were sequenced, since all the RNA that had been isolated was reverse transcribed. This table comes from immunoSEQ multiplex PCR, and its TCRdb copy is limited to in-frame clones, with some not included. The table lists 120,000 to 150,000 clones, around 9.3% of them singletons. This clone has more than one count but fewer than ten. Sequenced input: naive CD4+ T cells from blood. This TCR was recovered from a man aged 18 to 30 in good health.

CDR3 in amino acids: CASSPNRDSLNEQFF. The CDR3 DNA reads TGTGCCAGCTCCCCAAACCGGGACAGCCTAAATGAGCAGTTCTTC. The rearrangement links TRBV18 to TRBJ2-1; TRBD1 aligns across 7 bases. J was trimmed by 7 bases and V by 6 bases; bases with no gene match: 12. The CDR3 is made up of 15 amino acids. CDR1 is KGHSH and CDR2 is LQKENI in the germline V gene.